The TCR beta chain described here comes from a study of T cell responses to AZD1222 COVID-19 vaccine. Study-wide findings and caveats: Vaccine-associated CD4 TCRs spanned spike, dominant at 160-218 and 743-854.

Notes on this clone: Its antigen is unknown.

The assay was immunoSEQ multiplex PCR, and TCRdb's table has in-frame clones only and misses some. Among 91,000 or so clones listed, around nine tenths were seen once. This specimen consisted of peripheral blood, obtained 28 days after the second AZD1222 dose. The clonotype was recovered from an adult who received the AZD1222 COVID-19 vaccine.

In nucleotides, the CDR3 is TGTGCCAGTAGTATTACTTTCACTTCCTACGAGCAGTACTTC. It yields the protein CASSITFTSYEQYF. The V gene is TRBV19, the J gene TRBJ2-7; D is unclear. The germline V gene encodes CDR1 LNHDA and CDR2 SQIVND (reference sequence). CDR3 length: 14 residues. Trimming stripped 3 bases from V and 1 base from J, with 10 bases between.